This TCR beta chain was retrieved from a study of blood T cells in healthy people across ages. This clonotype was picked up many times. One end of the junction fails to match germline, which may point to a read error. Isolation per sample recovered at least 6 million PBMCs. A second roughly 6 to 11 cycle PCR used barcoded and J-beta primers. TCRdb re-analysed the 5' RACE reads in MiXCR, keeping a single row per CDR3 protein. The sample consists of 550,000 to 750,000 distinct CDR3 sequences, approximately 21% of them appearing once. This TCR derives from a man between 65 and 85 years old in good health. Material: blood.

CDR3 amino acids: CASSLGNEQFF. CDR3 bases: TGTGCCAGCAGCTTAGGCAATGAGCAGTTCTTC. This rearrangement joins TRBV5-1 to TRBJ2-1; D not certain. There are 11 residues in the CDR3. Germline loops: CDR1 SGHRS, CDR2 YFSETQ.